This T cell receptor beta chain comes out of a study of metastatic and nonmetastatic thyroid tumors. Overall study context: Both malignant and benign thyroid patients supplied peripheral blood and tumor or nodule tissue samples, across which the repertoires of these patients were then compared. Study results and limitations: Significantly higher TCR beta diversity was reportedly seen in malignant thyroid tumors than benign nodules, in blood and tumor.

Comments on this clone: Its target is unknown.

No treatment had been given to any patient before thyroid surgery. Germline V lookup: CDR1 SGHTA, CDR2 FQGNSA. The CDR3 is made up of 15 amino acids. V shed 5 bases, J shed 4 bases, and the junction held 8 bases outside the gene matches. TCRdb re-clonotyped the PCR reads through MiXCR. The sample yields 40,000 to 55,000 clones, around a sixth seen once. The sequenced material came from blood. V is TRBV7-2 and J is TRBJ2-7; TRBD2 matches at 10 bases. The TCR sequence derives from a female donor with papillary thyroid cancer or a benign thyroid nodule (not recorded which). Some clones in this sample may be carry-over from other donors' samples. CDR3 amino acids: CASSRVGTSAYEQYF. In nucleotides, the CDR3 is TGTGCCAGCAGCCGCGTGGGGACTAGCGCTTACGAGCAGTACTTC.